This TCR beta chain appears in the sequencing data of a study of human T cells and chemical hapten exposure. Study overall: The study sensitized with 2% DPC on an approximately 2 cm by approximately 2 cm patch of upper inner arm skin. General study points: Sensitizing with DPC caused no change in TCRs above 1 in 1000 frequency.

The time point is: patch test 1, 2 weeks after DPC sensitization. Sample treatment: therapeutic diphenylcyclopropenone sensitization with weekly scalp DPC. People who gave samples had alopecia, were 18 to 70 years old, and were suitable for DPC. In this sample, this clonotype turned up many times. Its target is not known. The library labeled individual cDNA molecules by adding unique molecular identifiers to them. MiXCR, run by TCRdb on the RACE reads, gives a single entry per CDR3 protein. The sample includes under 200,000 distinct CDR3 sequences, roughly 14% of them seen just once. Germline CDR1 is MNHNY and CDR2 is SVGAGI (reference sequence). Trimming stripped 5 bases from V and 0 bases from J, with 11 bases between. This CDR3 spans 16 amino acids.

The sample here was whole blood, taken in connection with sensitization to the hapten diphenylcyclopropenone (DPC). The clonotype was recovered from a woman aged 25-40 years with alopecia areata. Some clones in this sample may be carry-over from other donors' samples. The gene calls are TRBV6-6 and TRBJ1-6; D not resolved. The CDR3 sequence: CASSPSGSSYNSPLHF. The CDR3 bases are TGTGCCAGCAGTCCCAGTGGGAGCTCCTATAATTCACCCCTCCACTTT.